One and the same sample provided the 17 T cell receptor beta chains below, sequenced in a study of T cells in Graves' hyperthyroidism and ophthalmopathy. RNA transcripts were the template for amplifying TCR beta CDR3 regions. First-round RT-PCR targeting the TCR CDR3 was performed with the HTBI primer set. TCRdb processed the multiplex PCR reads anew with MiXCR; each CDR3 protein has one entry. The sample yields hundreds of thousands of distinct CDR3 sequences, approximately 14% seen once. Sequencing was performed on blood. The receptors were sampled from a woman aged 35 to 49 with Graves' ophthalmopathy.

This clonotype turned up a few times. The chain combines TRBV7-2 with TRBJ2-7; maybe TRBD2 (5 bases). Deletions cut 5 bases from V and 3 bases from J, with 11 bases between. CDR3 length equals 13 residues. CDR1 SGHTA and CDR2 FQGNSA come from the germline V gene. The CDR3 protein is CASSKGLYYEQYF. DNA for the CDR3: TGTGCCAGCAGCAAAGGACTTTACTACGAGCAGTACTTC.

This clonotype was found many times. The V call is TRBV6-5, the J call TRBJ2-7; D unclear. The V gene's germline CDR1 is MNHEY and CDR2 SVGAGI. This CDR3 has 14 amino acids. V shed 0 bases and J shed 2 bases, with 8 bases lying between them. This CDR3 is CASSYSGNPYEQYF. CDR3 DNA: TGTGCCAGCAGTTACTCAGGGAATCCCTACGAGCAGTACTTC.

This clonotype was detected ten times or more. The chain couples TRBV6-4 to TRBJ1-1, with D possibly being TRBD1 (6 bases). CDR1 and CDR2 from the germline V gene are MRHNA and SNTAGT. The CDR3 loop spans 19 amino acids. V was cut by 7 bases and J by 1 base, with 28 bases left in between. The CDR3 DNA sequence: TGTGCCAGCACCGAGACGACAGGTTTGTTTAGTCGGCAGAACACTGAAGCTTTCTTT. Protein: CASTETTGLFSRQNTEAFF.

At least ten counts were recorded for this clonotype. V is TRBV20-1 and J is TRBJ1-1; D gene uncertain. Germline V gene data show CDR1 as DFQATT and CDR2 as SNEGSKA (reference sequence). V lost 6 bases and J 0 bases, leaving 11 bases between the germline ends. The CDR3 covers 13 residues. The CDR3 nucleotides read TGCAGTGCCCAGCGACCCCTGAACACTGAAGCTTTCTTT. Its protein product is CSAQRPLNTEAFF.

This clonotype was detected many times. The chain links TRBV2 to TRBJ2-5; tentatively, D is TRBD2 (6 bases). The germline V and J ends were trimmed by 7 bases and 2 bases, with 14 bases remaining between them. Germline CDR1 is SNHLY and CDR2 is FYNNEI. This CDR3 has 14 amino acids. Here the CDR3 DNA reads TGTGCCAGCAAAGGGACTGTGTTACAAGAGACCCAGTACTTC. It encodes CASKGTVLQETQYF.

In its sample, this clonotype was seen a few times. The genes are TRBV28 and TRBJ2-4; a possible D gene is TRBD1 (5 bases). This CDR3 is 16 amino acids long. Trimming cost V 5 bases and J 7 bases, with 21 bases left between them. The germline V gene has CDR1 MDHEN and CDR2 SYDVKM. The CDR3 DNA reads TGTGCCAGCAGTACTGCGACTGACAGTCATTCTAACATTCAGTACTTC. Translating it yields CASSTATDSHSNIQYF.

The table lists this clonotype with many counts. This sequence joins TRBV5-8 and TRBJ2-5, with 10 nucleotides matching TRBD2. After removal of 2 bases from V and 5 bases from J, the junction contained 6 bases not matched to a gene. The CDR3 has 15 amino acids. Looked up from germline, CDR1 is SGHTS and CDR2 is YDEGEE. In DNA form, the CDR3 reads TGTGCCAGCAGCTTACTAGCGGGGTCCTGGGAGACCCAGTACTTC. This gives the protein CASSLLAGSWETQYF.

This clonotype appeared a few times. V usage is TRBV3-1 and J usage is TRBJ2-5; 7 bases line up with TRBD2. CDR1 and CDR2 from the germline V gene are LGHDT and YNNKEL (reference sequence). J lost 2 bases, V lost 0 bases, and 6 bases had no gene match. CDR3 length equals 16 residues. In DNA, the CDR3 is TGTGCCAGCAGCCAAGAGAATCTAGCGGTACAAGAGACCCAGTACTTC. It specifies CASSQENLAVQETQYF.

DNA of the CDR3: TGTGCCAGCAGTTTCAGGGGTCCACACGAGCAGTACTTC. Its protein product is CASSFRGPHEQYF. The V and J genes are TRBV12-3 or TRBV12-4 and TRBJ2-7; D is possibly TRBD1 (6 bases). The CDR3 contains 13 residues. V was shortened by 3 bases and J by 5 bases, with 11 bases between the two germline ends.

This clonotype came up many times. V gene TRBV28 combines with J gene TRBJ2-5, with D uncertain. The germline V and J ends were trimmed by 5 bases and 5 bases, with 9 bases remaining between them. Germline loops: CDR1 MDHEN, CDR2 SYDVKM. The CDR3 runs to 12 residues. The CDR3 here is CASSASVETQYF. In nucleotides, the CDR3 is TGTGCCAGCAGTGCCTCAGTGGAGACCCAGTACTTC.

This clonotype was seen at least ten times. The genes are TRBV27 and TRBJ1-1; a possible D gene is TRBD1 (6 bases). Deletions cut 0 bases from V and 0 bases from J, with 8 bases between. Germline V gene sequence: CDR1 MNHEY, CDR2 SMNVEV (reference sequence). There are 15 residues in the CDR3. Written as DNA, the CDR3 is TGTGCCAGCAGTTTATCGGACAGTTTGAACACTGAAGCTTTCTTT. Translated, it gives CASSLSDSLNTEAFF.

The table lists this clonotype with many counts. V usage is TRBV3-1 and J usage is TRBJ2-7; D not resolved. Germline assignment: CDR1 LGHDT and CDR2 YNNKEL (reference sequence). The CDR3 runs to 13 residues. Trimming pared 1 base from V and 3 bases from J, leaving 7 bases between. The CDR3 bases are TGTGCCAGCAGCCAAGTAAACGTCTACGAGCAGTACTTC. Translating gives CASSQVNVYEQYF.

This clonotype was counted many times. The chain has TRBV6-1 and TRBJ1-5; possible D gene TRBD1, 6 bases. The CDR3 has 13 amino acids. Trimming pared 6 bases from V and 8 bases from J, leaving 14 bases between. CDR1 and CDR2 from the germline V gene are MNHNS and SASEGT. This chain's CDR3 is CASRNGPGEPQHF. DNA of the CDR3: TGTGCCAGCAGGAACGGCCCAGGGGAGCCCCAGCATTTT.

The sample holds many counts of this clonotype. This sequence joins TRBV4-1 and TRBJ2-5; no clear D gene. The CDR3 is 14 amino acids. The germline gives CDR1 MGHRA, CDR2 YSYEKL. V was clipped by 5 bases and J by 1 base, with 11 bases between them. The DNA of the CDR3 is TGCGCCAGCAGCAGGTACAGCTTCCAAGAGACCCAGTACTTC. This gives the protein CASSRYSFQETQYF.

This clonotype was detected many times. The V call is TRBV12-3 or TRBV12-4, the J call TRBJ2-7; 8 positions agree with TRBD2. V trimming: 5 bases; J trimming: 0 bases; junction bases outside the gene matches: 9. The length of the CDR3 is 16 residues. CDR3 in amino acids: CASSQLFSGASYEQYF. The DNA of the CDR3 is TGTGCCAGCAGTCAACTATTTAGCGGGGCCTCCTACGAGCAGTACTTC.

This clonotype was observed at least ten times. The CDR3, as DNA: TGTGCCACCCAGGAGTCGGACTACACTGAAGCTTTCTTT. It encodes CATQESDYTEAFF. V is TRBV24-1 and J is TRBJ1-1, with D unclear. Trimming removed 9 bases from V and 3 bases from J, with 13 bases in between. Germline CDR1 KGHDR, CDR2 SFDVKD. The CDR3 covers 13 residues.

This clonotype was recorded many times. CDR3 in amino acids: CASSQGRGQPQHF. CDR3 DNA sequence: TGTGCCAGCAGTCAGGGGAGAGGGCAGCCCCAGCATTTT. The chain couples TRBV12-3 or TRBV12-4 to TRBJ1-5; a weak D match, TRBD1 (6 bases). V was clipped by 5 bases and J by 7 bases, with 12 bases between them. The CDR3 spans 13 residues.